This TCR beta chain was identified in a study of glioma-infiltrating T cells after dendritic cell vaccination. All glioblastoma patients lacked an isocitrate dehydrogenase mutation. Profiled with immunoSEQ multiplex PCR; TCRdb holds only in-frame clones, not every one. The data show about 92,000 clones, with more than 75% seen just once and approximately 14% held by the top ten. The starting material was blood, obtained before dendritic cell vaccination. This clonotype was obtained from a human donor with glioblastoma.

The CDR3 region is CASSALEQGYTF. The CDR3 coding sequence is TGTGCCAGCAGCGCCTTGGAACAGGGCTACACCTTC. V is TRBV9 and J is TRBJ1-2, with D unresolved. The CDR3 totals 12 residues. Trimming took off 3 bases at V and 8 bases at J, with 11 bases between the two ends. Germline V gene lookup returns CDR1 SGDLS and CDR2 YYNGEE.